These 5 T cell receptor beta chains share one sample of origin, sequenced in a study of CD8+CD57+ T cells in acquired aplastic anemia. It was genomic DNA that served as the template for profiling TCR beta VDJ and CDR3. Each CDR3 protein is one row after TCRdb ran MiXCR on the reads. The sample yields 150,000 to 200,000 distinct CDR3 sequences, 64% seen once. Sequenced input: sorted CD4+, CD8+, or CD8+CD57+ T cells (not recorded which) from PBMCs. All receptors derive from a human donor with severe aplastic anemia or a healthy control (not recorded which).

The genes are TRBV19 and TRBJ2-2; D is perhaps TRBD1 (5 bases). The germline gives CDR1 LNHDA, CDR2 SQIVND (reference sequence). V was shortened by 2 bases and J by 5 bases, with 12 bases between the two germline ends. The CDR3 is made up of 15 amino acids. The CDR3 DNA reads TGTGCCAGTAGTATATCTCAGGGTAAAACCGGGGAGCTGTTTTTT. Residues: CASSISQGKTGELFF.

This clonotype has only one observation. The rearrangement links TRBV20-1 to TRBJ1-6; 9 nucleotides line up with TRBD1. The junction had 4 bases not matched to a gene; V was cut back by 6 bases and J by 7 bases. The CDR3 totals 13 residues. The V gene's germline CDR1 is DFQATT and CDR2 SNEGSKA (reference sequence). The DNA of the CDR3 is TGCAGTGCCCGGACAGGGGCCAATTCACCCCTCCACTTT. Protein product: CSARTGANSPLHF.

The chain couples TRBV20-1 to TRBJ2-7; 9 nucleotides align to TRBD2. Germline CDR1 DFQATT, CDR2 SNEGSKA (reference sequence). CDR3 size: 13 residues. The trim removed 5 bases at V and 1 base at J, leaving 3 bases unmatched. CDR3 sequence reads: CSASSGASYEQYF. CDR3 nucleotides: TGCAGTGCTTCTAGCGGGGCTTCCTACGAGCAGTACTTC.

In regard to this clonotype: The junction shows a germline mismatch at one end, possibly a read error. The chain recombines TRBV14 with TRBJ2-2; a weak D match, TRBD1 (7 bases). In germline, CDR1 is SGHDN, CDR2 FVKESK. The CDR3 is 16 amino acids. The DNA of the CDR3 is TGTGCCAGCAGCCAAGGGAGGGGGCGCGGCACCGGGGAGCTGGTTTTT. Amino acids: CASSQGRGRGTGELVF.

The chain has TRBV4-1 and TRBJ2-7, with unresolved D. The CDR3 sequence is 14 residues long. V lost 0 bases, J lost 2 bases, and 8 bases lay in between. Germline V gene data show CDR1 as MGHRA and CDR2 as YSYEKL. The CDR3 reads CASSQDVGTYEQYF. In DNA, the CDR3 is TGCGCCAGCAGCCAAGACGTCGGAACCTACGAGCAGTACTTC.